The 3 T cell receptor beta chains below were found in one sample sequenced in a study of quantifying T cell responses using KT2 cells. Study background: cDNA was made from DNase-treated RNA using alpha and beta constant primers.

The cDNA 3' end received a ligated oligonucleotide with a UMI. First-round PCR used three to four cycles and beta primers RC1.1 and RC1.2 covering TRBC1 and TRBC2. From the UMI-ligation and nested PCR reads, TCRdb called clonotypes with MiXCR, one entry per CDR3 protein. The sample includes approximately 46,000 distinct CDR3 sequences, more than 9% of them seen just once. Sequenced input: PBMCs spiked with cells of the T cell clone KT2. These receptors all stem from a human donor.

This clonotype was counted between two and nine times. The J gene is TRBJ2-7, the V gene TRBV7-6, with TRBD2 matching over 8 bases. The trim removed 5 bases at V and 4 bases at J, leaving 13 bases unmatched. Germline assignment: CDR1 SGHVS and CDR2 FNYEAQ. The CDR3 runs 16 residues. This CDR3 is CASSPSPGGGPYEQYF. The DNA for the CDR3 is TGTGCCAGCAGCCCCTCGCCCGGCGGGGGGCCTTACGAGCAGTACTTC.

The gene calls are TRBV6-2 or TRBV6-3 and TRBJ1-1; D remains ambiguous. V lost 10 bases and J lost 6, with 18 bases in between. The CDR3 is made up of 13 amino acids. In germline, CDR1 is MNHEY, CDR2 SVGEGT. The CDR3 region has the DNA TGTGCCACCAAGCCCTCCGGTGCCTCTGAAGCTTTCTTT. Its protein is CATKPSGASEAFF.

V gene TRBV9 combines with J gene TRBJ1-1, with unresolved D. V lost 3 bases, J lost 4 bases, and 13 bases lay in between. The germline CDR1 and CDR2 sequences are SGDLS and YYNGEE. CDR3 length: 14 amino acids. The CDR3 bases are TGTGCCAGCAGCGCTGATACTGGACTCACTGAAGCTTTCTTT. This sequence encodes CASSADTGLTEAFF.